This TCR beta chain was sequenced for a study of technical replicates of blood from a handful of donors. This clone was seen a handful of times. Germline lookup yields CDR1 SGHDT and CDR2 YYEEEE. V dropped 0 bases and J dropped 7; count of bases not matched to a gene: 7. The length of the CDR3 is 14 residues. Clones were sequenced by immunoSEQ multiplex PCR, and TCRdb holds only the in-frame ones, with some missing. Seen here are some 63,000 clones, approximately 87% observed once, and the top ten hold 4% to 6.5%. The TCR comes from a human donor in good health. Some clones in this sample may be carry-over from other donors' samples. J is TRBJ2-7 and V is TRBV5-6; 7 nucleotides align to TRBD1. Sequences were obtained from PBMCs. In DNA, the CDR3 is TGTGCCAGCAGCTTGGTAGGGGGCTATCGGGAGCAGTACTTC. It specifies CASSLVGGYREQYF.